Described below is a single TCR beta chain sequence and its context. Clones were read by immunoSEQ multiplex PCR, and TCRdb kept only the in-frame ones, dropping some. The data contain 180,000 or so clones, over 80% of them singletons. The source of the sample is a study of blood T cell repertoires in COVID-19. Background on the study: The analysed material was cDNA or gDNA that came from T cells, B-cell-depleted T cells, or PBMCs.

V dropped 5 bases and J dropped 2; count of bases not matched to a gene: 7. This CDR3 has 15 residues. Germline V CDR1 and CDR2: MRHNA, SNTAGT. Input material: peripheral blood. The source of this sequence is a woman in her 40s with COVID-19, enrolled during active disease. V gene TRBV6-4 combines with J gene TRBJ1-2; 8 nucleotides agree with TRBD1. CDR3 DNA: TGTGCCAGCAGTCCCACCCGGACAGGGAACTATGGCTACACCTTC. It translates to CASSPTRTGNYGYTF.